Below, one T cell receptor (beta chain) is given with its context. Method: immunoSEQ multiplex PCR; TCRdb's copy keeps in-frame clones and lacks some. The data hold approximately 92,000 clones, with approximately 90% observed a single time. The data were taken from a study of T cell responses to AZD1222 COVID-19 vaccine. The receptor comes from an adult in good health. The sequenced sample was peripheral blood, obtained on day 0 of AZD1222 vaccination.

The CDR3 DNA follows: TGTGCCAGCAGCCTTTTCCAGGGACTAAATCAGCCCCAGCATTTT. It encodes CASSLFQGLNQPQHF. This rearrangement joins TRBV7-2 to TRBJ1-5, with D possibly TRBD1 on 5 matching bases. CDR3 length: 15 amino acids. Looked up from germline, CDR1 is SGHTA and CDR2 is FQGNSA. Trimming removed 5 bases at V and 4 bases at J, with 15 bases between. The full variable domain, with the rest looked up from reference TRBV7-2 and TRBJ1-5, is GAGVSQSPSNKVTEKGKDVELRCDPISGHTALYWYRQSLGQGLEFLIYFQGNSAPDKSGLPSDRFSAERTGGSVSTLTIQRTQQEDSAVYLCASSLFQGLNQPQHFGDGTRLSIL.